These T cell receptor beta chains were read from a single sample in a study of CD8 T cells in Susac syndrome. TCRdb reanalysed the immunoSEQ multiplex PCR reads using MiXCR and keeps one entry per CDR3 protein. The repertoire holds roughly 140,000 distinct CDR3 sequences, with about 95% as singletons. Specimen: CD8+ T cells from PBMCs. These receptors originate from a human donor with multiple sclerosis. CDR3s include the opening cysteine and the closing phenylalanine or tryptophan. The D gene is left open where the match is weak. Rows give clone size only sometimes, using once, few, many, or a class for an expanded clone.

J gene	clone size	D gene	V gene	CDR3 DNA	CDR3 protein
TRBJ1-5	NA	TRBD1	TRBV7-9	TGTGCCAGCAGCGCCTCCGGGACAGGGCATCAGCCCCAGCATTTT	CASSASGTGHQPQHF
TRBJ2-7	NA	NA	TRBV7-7	TGTGCTAGCAGCTTAGGCCCGGGGGCAAACGAGCAGTACTTC	CASSLGPGANEQYF
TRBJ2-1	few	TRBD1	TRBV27	TGTGCCAGCAGTTTTGGGACAGGGTACAATGAGCAGTTCTTC	CASSFGTGYNEQFF
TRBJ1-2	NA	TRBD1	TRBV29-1	TGCAGCGTTGGACCGGACAGGGAGGACTATGGCTACACCTTC	CSVGPDREDYGYTF
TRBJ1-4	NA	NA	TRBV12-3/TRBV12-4	TGTGCCAGCAGTCTATCTGCAACTAATGAAAAACTGTTTTTT	CASSLSATNEKLFF
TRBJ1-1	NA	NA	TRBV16	TGTGCCAGCAGACGCGGGCAGTCTGAAGCTTTCTTT	CASRRGQSEAFF
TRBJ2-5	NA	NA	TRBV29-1	TGCAGCGTTGGAGGAGAGACCCAGTACTTC	CSVGGETQYF
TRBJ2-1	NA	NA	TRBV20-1	TGCAGTGCTAGAGATCTCCAGGGGTACAATGAGCAGTTCTTC	CSARDLQGYNEQFF
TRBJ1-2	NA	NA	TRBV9	TGTGCCAGCAGCGTAGGGCGTACCGGTGAAAGTGGCTACACCTTC	CASSVGRTGESGYTF
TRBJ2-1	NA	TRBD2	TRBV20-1	TGCAGTGCTGGTCCGGGACTAGAGTATTGGAGTGAGCAGTTCTTC	CSAGPGLEYWSEQFF
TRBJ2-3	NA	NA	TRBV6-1	TGTGCCAGCAGTTTCAGGGGTGCCACAGATACGCAGTATTTT	CASSFRGATDTQYF
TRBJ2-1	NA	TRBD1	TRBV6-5	TGTGCCAGCAGCGGACAGGCCATATACAATGAGCAGTTCTTC	CASSGQAIYNEQFF
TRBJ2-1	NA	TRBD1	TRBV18	TGTGCCAGCTCACCAGGGACAGGGGATCACAATGAGCAGTTCTTC	CASSPGTGDHNEQFF
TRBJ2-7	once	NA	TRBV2	TGTGCCAGCAGTGAACGGGGGTACAACGAGCAGTACTTC	CASSERGYNEQYF
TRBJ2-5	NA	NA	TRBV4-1	TGCGCCAGCACCACGAGTGGTGACCCCCAAGGGGGAGAGACCCAGTACTTC	CASTTSGDPQGGETQYF
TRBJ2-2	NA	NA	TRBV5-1	TGCGCCAGCAGCTTGAACTTCGGATCCGGGGAGCTGTTTTTT	CASSLNFGSGELFF
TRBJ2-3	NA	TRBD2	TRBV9	TGTGCCAGCAGCTACCGGGACTACAACACAGATACGCAGTATTTT	CASSYRDYNTDTQYF
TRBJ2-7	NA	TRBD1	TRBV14	TGTGCCAGCAGCCAAGCCCCGGACAGGTCGTCCTACGAGCAGTACTTC	CASSQAPDRSSYEQYF
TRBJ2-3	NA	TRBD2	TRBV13	TGTGCCAGCAGCCTTGGACTAGCCCCAGATACGCAGTATTTT	CASSLGLAPDTQYF
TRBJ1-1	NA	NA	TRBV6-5	TGTGCCAGCAGTGACATCACAGTTAACACTGAAGCTTTCTTT	CASSDITVNTEAFF
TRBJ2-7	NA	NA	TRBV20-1	TGCAGTGCTAGGGGGGAGTGGAGCTCCTACGAGCAGTACTTC	CSARGEWSSYEQYF
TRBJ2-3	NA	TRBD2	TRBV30	TGTGCCTGGAGTGATGGAGCGGGGTTGAATACGCAGTATTTT	CAWSDGAGLNTQYF
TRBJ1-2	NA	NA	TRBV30	TGTGCCTGGTTCGGCACTTACTATGGCTACACCTTC	CAWFGTYYGYTF
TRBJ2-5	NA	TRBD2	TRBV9	TGTGCCAGCAGCGTACTAGAGCGGGGGGGCCGGGAGACCCAGTACTTC	CASSVLERGGRETQYF
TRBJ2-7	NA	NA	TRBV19	TGTGCCAGTAGTAGCGAATGGGGTTTCTACGAGCAGTACTTC	CASSSEWGFYEQYF
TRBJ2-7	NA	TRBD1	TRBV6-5	TGTGCCAGCGCGGACCCCAGGGGGAGTTACGAGCAGTACTTC	CASADPRGSYEQYF
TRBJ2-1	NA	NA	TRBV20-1	TGCAGTGCTAGTGGACTGGAGGACAATGAGCAGTTCTTC	CSASGLEDNEQFF
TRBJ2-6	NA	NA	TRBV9	TGTGCCAGCAGCGTAGGTTCCGGCTCTGGGGCCAACGTCCTGACTTTC	CASSVGSGSGANVLTF
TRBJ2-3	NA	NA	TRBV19	TGTGCCAGTAGTCCGTTCTCCCGGGGCACAGATACGCAGTATTTT	CASSPFSRGTDTQYF